The TCR beta chain under discussion was sequenced for a study of shared clonotypes between healthy human individuals. Study observations and caveats: Estimated richness was generally greater in naive than memory subsets.

Healthy HIV-negative adults without recent acute infections or vaccinations served as donors. Trimming cost V 3 bases and J 4 bases, with 28 bases left between them. CDR1 and CDR2 (germline): MNHEY, SMNVEV (reference sequence). The CDR3 has 19 residues. This clone occurred once. Its antigen is unidentified. Here immunoSEQ multiplex PCR was the method, and the copy in TCRdb shows in-frame clones only, minus some. In the table there are about 610,000 clones, 97% of which are singletons. The rearrangement joins TRBV27 to TRBJ2-7, with a tentative D call TRBD2 (11 bases). The origin of this receptor is a woman in her 30s in good health. The sample was naive CD4+ T cells sorted from blood. Stated subset: CD45RA+ positively selected. CDR3 in amino acids: CASSFLGQGGLAVSYEQYF. In DNA form, the CDR3 reads TGTGCCAGCAGTTTTCTTGGACAGGGGGGACTAGCGGTTTCTTACGAGCAGTACTTC.